One sample yielded the 23 T cell receptor beta chains listed below, sequenced in a study of blood T cell repertoires in COVID-19. Using immunoSEQ multiplex PCR, the repertoire was profiled, and TCRdb retains in-frame clones only, with some absent. The sample has 250,000 or so clones; approximately 90% are singletons. Sample: peripheral blood. These receptors were collected from a woman in her 30s with COVID-19, enrolled during active disease.

The chain couples TRBV3-1 (or the pseudogene TRBV3-2) to TRBJ2-4; D perhaps matches TRBD1 (6 bases). The CDR3 length is 16 residues. Per the germline V gene, CDR1 is LGHDT and CDR2 is YNNKEL (reference sequence). Deletions cut 0 bases from V and 10 bases from J, with 19 bases between. The CDR3 bases are TGTGCCAGCAGCCAAGATCCCGGTCCCCAGGGGTGGATTCAGTACTTC. Its translation: CASSQDPGPQGWIQYF.

The chain employs TRBV7-9 and TRBJ1-5; tentatively, D is TRBD1 (5 bases). CDR1 and CDR2 from the germline V gene are SEHNR and FQNEAQ (reference sequence). Trimming removed 5 bases from V and 7 bases from J, with 18 bases in between. CDR3 length: 15 residues. The DNA of the CDR3 is TGTGCCAGCAGCCCAGACCCCCAGGGAAACCAGCCCCAGCATTTT. It yields the protein CASSPDPQGNQPQHF.

The chain links TRBV7-8 to TRBJ2-3, with no clear D. CDR1 is SGHVS, CDR2 FQNEAQ, per germline. The CDR3 consists of 16 residues. V lost 1 base, J lost 1 base, and 12 bases lay in between. The CDR3 loop is CASSLGANRGTDTQYF. The CDR3 DNA reads as TGTGCCAGCAGCTTAGGGGCCAATAGAGGCACAGATACGCAGTATTTT.

This clone showed up just a few times. J is TRBJ2-5 and V is TRBV5-5; 14 bases are shared with TRBD2. The CDR3 has 17 amino acids. Germline V CDR1 and CDR2: SGHKS, YYEKEE (reference sequence). V lost 4 bases and J lost 0; bases outside the gene matches: 5. CDR3 nucleotide sequence: TGTGCCAGCAGCCCCGGACTAGCGGGGGGTTACCAAGAGACCCAGTACTTC. Translating it yields CASSPGLAGGYQETQYF.

V is TRBV5-1 and J is TRBJ2-1; 12 positions agree with TRBD2. This CDR3 is 17 amino acids long. Germline CDR1 reads SGHRS; CDR2 reads YFSETQ. The ends lost 0 bases at V and 2 bases at J; junction bases unmatched: 3. In DNA form, the CDR3 reads TGCGCCAGCAGCTTGGTTCCTAGCGGGAGGGCCTACAATGAGCAGTTCTTC. It translates to CASSLVPSGRAYNEQFF.

V and J are TRBV30 and TRBJ1-4, with 9 bases fitting TRBD1. This CDR3 contains 15 residues. Germline values: CDR1 GTSNPN, CDR2 SVGIG (reference sequence). V dropped 2 bases and J dropped 8; count of bases not matched to a gene: 9. The CDR3 nucleotides read TGTGCCTGGAGTCCTTTGGGGACAGGGAGCGAAAAACTGTTTTTT. This sequence encodes CAWSPLGTGSEKLFF.

The CDR3 DNA is TGTGCCAGCAGCCAACTGGGGGCAGAGGTAAACATTCAGTACTTC. This gives the protein CASSQLGAEVNIQYF. The V and J genes are TRBV3-1 (or the pseudogene TRBV3-2) and TRBJ2-4; D is perhaps TRBD1 (6 bases). Trimming shortened V by 2 bases and J by 6 bases, and 14 bases separated the two germline ends. In germline, CDR1 is LGHDT, CDR2 YNNKEL (reference sequence). This CDR3 has 15 residues.

The CDR3 protein is CASSLRGHYTEAFF. The CDR3 DNA is TGTGCCAGCAGTCTCCGTGGACACTACACTGAAGCTTTCTTT. The chain couples TRBV28 to TRBJ1-1; a weak D match, TRBD1 (5 bases). The CDR3 runs 14 residues. The V end was cut by 5 bases, the J end by 3 bases, with 13 bases between. Germline values: CDR1 MDHEN, CDR2 SYDVKM.

V gene TRBV10-3 combines with J gene TRBJ1-4, with TRBD1 identical over 8 bases. The germline V gene has CDR1 ENHRY and CDR2 SYGVKD. With V trimmed by 0 bases and J by 3 bases, 3 bases remained unmatched. CDR3 length: 16 residues. Written as DNA, the CDR3 is TGTGCCATCAGTGAGTCCTGGGACAGGTCTAATGAAAAACTGTTTTTT. It is translated as CAISESWDRSNEKLFF.

The chain uses TRBV15 and TRBJ1-4; D is ambiguous. Trimming pared 0 bases from V and 6 bases from J, leaving 11 bases between. There are 15 residues in the CDR3. In germline, CDR1 is LNHNV, CDR2 YYDKDF (reference sequence). The CDR3 spells CATSRDVGVDEKLFF. CDR3 DNA: TGTGCCACCAGCAGAGATGTGGGAGTAGATGAAAAACTGTTTTTT. The full variable domain, with the rest looked up from reference TRBV15 and TRBJ1-4, is DAMVIQNPRYQVTQFGKPVTLSCSQTLNHNVMYWYQQKSSQAPKLLFHYYDKDFNNEADTPDNFQSRRPNTSFCFLDIRSPGLGDTAMYLCATSRDVGVDEKLFFGSGTQLSVL.

This chain uses TRBV24-1 with TRBJ2-5, with 9 bases aligning to TRBD2. Germline CDR1 KGHDR, CDR2 SFDVKD. The CDR3 length is 16 residues. V lost 1 base and J lost 4; bases outside the gene matches: 6. CDR3 loop: CATSDFLAGGGETQYF. The CDR3 bases are TGTGCCACCAGTGATTTCTTGGCGGGAGGGGGAGAGACCCAGTACTTC.

The gene calls are TRBV11-2 and TRBJ2-7, with D possibly matching TRBD2 (7 bases). The CDR3 contains 18 residues. The V gene's germline CDR1 is SGHAT and CDR2 FQNNGV. Trimming took off 0 bases at V and 3 bases at J, with 21 bases between the two ends. The CDR3 is CASSLEERGAGGGYEQYF. CDR3 nucleotides: TGTGCCAGCAGCTTAGAAGAACGGGGGGCCGGAGGGGGCTACGAGCAGTACTTC.

V is TRBV7-2 and J is TRBJ2-3, with 8 bases that match TRBD1. The J segment lost 1 base and the V segment lost 3 bases, leaving 6 bases of the junction unmatched. Germline values: CDR1 SGHTA, CDR2 FQGNSA. This CDR3 has 16 residues. CDR3: CASSLQGAQGTDTQYF. The CDR3 bases are TGTGCCAGCAGCTTGCAGGGGGCGCAAGGCACAGATACGCAGTATTTT.

This chain connects TRBV18 to TRBJ2-5; TRBD2 aligns across 9 bases. The CDR3 runs to 16 residues. After removal of 3 bases from V and 5 bases from J, the junction contained 10 bases not matched to a gene. Germline CDR1 reads KGHSH; CDR2 reads LQKENI. CDR3 region: CASSPWASGEVETQYF. CDR3 nucleotide sequence: TGTGCCAGCTCACCGTGGGCTAGCGGGGAGGTGGAGACCCAGTACTTC.

CDR3 nucleotides: TGTGCCAGCAGGCCTAGCGGGGGTAGCTCTGGGGCCAACGTCCTGACTTTC. Translating gives CASRPSGGSSGANVLTF. This chain connects TRBV3-1 (or the pseudogene TRBV3-2) to TRBJ2-6, with TRBD2 matching over 10 bases. From germline, CDR1 is LGHDT and CDR2 YNNKEL (reference sequence). With V trimmed by 6 bases and J by 0 bases, 5 bases remained unmatched. The length of the CDR3 is 17 residues.

The chain uses TRBV27 and TRBJ1-5; no clear D. Between the trimmed V and J ends, which lost 3 bases and 6 bases, there was a span of 12 bases. CDR3 length: 14 residues. The germline V gene has CDR1 MNHEY and CDR2 SMNVEV (reference sequence). The CDR3 sequence is CASSFKAGGQPQHF. The CDR3 DNA sequence: TGTGCCAGCAGTTTTAAGGCTGGAGGTCAGCCCCAGCATTTT.

The chain's CDR3 is CASRRTGHQPQHF. CDR3 in DNA: TGTGCCAGCAGACGGACAGGGCATCAGCCCCAGCATTTT. The chain recombines TRBV6-5 with TRBJ1-5; 8 bases agree with TRBD1. The CDR3 is 13 amino acids. Germline values: CDR1 MNHEY, CDR2 SVGAGI. V lost 6 bases to trimming and J lost 5 bases; unmatched junction nucleotides: 3.

The chain employs TRBV27 and TRBJ2-2; maybe TRBD2 (5 bases). With 4 bases removed from V and 4 bases from J, the gap between germline ends came to 13 bases. This CDR3 is 15 amino acids long. The germline gives CDR1 MNHEY, CDR2 SMNVEV (reference sequence). The CDR3 sequence: CASSSESGVTGELFF. The CDR3, as DNA: TGTGCCAGCAGTTCAGAGTCCGGGGTCACCGGGGAGCTGTTTTTT.

This clone came up once. This rearrangement joins TRBV7-9 to TRBJ2-5; TRBD2 agrees at 7 bases. Germline CDR1 SEHNR, CDR2 FQNEAQ (reference sequence). The ends lost 8 bases at V and 4 bases at J; junction bases unmatched: 4. The CDR3 totals 12 residues. CDR3 coding DNA: TGTGCCAGCGGGGGGAGGGCAGAGACCCAGTACTTC. This sequence encodes CASGGRAETQYF.

The genes are TRBV28 and TRBJ1-1; D is perhaps TRBD1 (6 bases). This CDR3 is built from 14 residues. Trimming shortened V by 3 bases and J by 7 bases, and 15 bases separated the two germline ends. Germline V CDR1 and CDR2: MDHEN, SYDVKM. The CDR3: CASSFGDTRLEAFF. The CDR3, as DNA: TGTGCCAGCAGTTTCGGGGACACCCGTCTTGAAGCTTTCTTT.

V gene TRBV25-1 combines with J gene TRBJ2-3, with TRBD1 matching over 10 bases. This CDR3 spans 16 amino acids. Germline CDR1 and CDR2: MGHDK and SYGVNS. Trimming cost V 7 bases and J 3 bases; bases outside gene matches: 10. DNA of the CDR3: TGTGCCAGCATGGCGACAGGGGGCGGATTAACAGATACGCAGTATTTT. It encodes CASMATGGGLTDTQYF.

This chain uses TRBV5-4 with TRBJ2-1, with D tentatively TRBD2 (5 bases). With 3 bases removed from V and 1 base from J, the gap between germline ends came to 11 bases. From germline, CDR1 is SGHNT and CDR2 YYREEE (reference sequence). CDR3 length: 15 amino acids. CDR3 sequence reads: CASSSSTGSYNEQFF. The DNA of the CDR3 is TGTGCCAGCAGCTCTAGCACGGGGTCCTACAATGAGCAGTTCTTC.

This chain joins TRBV27 and TRBJ2-1; 13 nucleotides line up with TRBD2. This CDR3 comprises 15 residues. Germline V CDR1 and CDR2: MNHEY, SMNVEV (reference sequence). Trimming cost V 5 bases and J 11 bases; bases outside gene matches: 9. The CDR3 DNA follows: TGTGCCAGCAGTCCGAGACCGGGACTAGCGGGGAAGCAGTTCTTC. Protein product: CASSPRPGLAGKQFF.